The 15 T cell receptor beta chains below come from one sample, sequenced in a study of neurological immune-mediated disorders. TCRdb re-analysed the 5' RACE reads in MiXCR, keeping a single row per CDR3 protein. The sample has tens of thousands of distinct CDR3 sequences, over 4% seen once. Sequencing was carried out using PBMCs. The receptors were gathered from a man aged 45-65 years with multiple sclerosis.

This clonotype appeared many times. The rearrangement joins TRBV10-3 to TRBJ2-1; D might be TRBD2 (6 bases). The V end was cut by 6 bases, the J end by 4 bases, with 13 bases between. The CDR3 is made up of 14 amino acids. CDR1 and CDR2 (germline): ENHRY, SYGVKD. CDR3 amino acids: CAIRSSREYNEQFF. CDR3 in DNA: TGTGCCATCAGGAGCAGCCGGGAGTACAATGAGCAGTTCTTC.

This clonotype has ten or more counts. The rearrangement joins TRBV5-1 to TRBJ2-4; D is uncertain. The CDR3 has 13 residues. V lost 0 bases and J lost 10, with 11 bases in between. Germline V CDR1 and CDR2: SGHRS, YFSETQ. CDR3 region: CASSLGVEFIQYF. The CDR3 DNA sequence: TGCGCCAGCAGCTTGGGCGTTGAGTTTATTCAGTACTTC.

This clonotype came up many times. V is TRBV5-1 and J is TRBJ1-1, with 7 bases identical to TRBD1. Germline V gene sequence: CDR1 SGHRS, CDR2 YFSETQ. The V gene end was trimmed by 2 bases and the J gene end by 4 bases; junction bases not matched to a gene: 5. This CDR3 is 14 amino acids long. The CDR3 loop is CASSLTRQGTEAFF. DNA for the CDR3: TGCGCCAGCAGCTTAACCCGACAGGGCACTGAAGCTTTCTTT.

This clonotype was observed at least ten times. Its ends do not fully match the called genes, so a read error is possible. This chain links TRBV6-5 with TRBJ1-5; D may be TRBD1 (5 bases). Germline CDR1 is MNHEY and CDR2 is SVGAGI. The CDR3 spans 15 residues. CDR3 DNA sequence: TGTGCCAGCAGTTACTTCCAGGGCGCCGATCAGCCCCAGAATTTT. It translates to CASSYFQGADQPQNF.

This clonotype was counted between two and nine times. The chain links TRBV12-3 or TRBV12-4 to TRBJ2-2; 10 nucleotides align to TRBD1. The CDR3 consists of 14 residues. The V gene end was trimmed by 3 bases and the J gene end by 6 bases; junction bases not matched to a gene: 1. CDR3 region: CASSLGQGPGELFF. CDR3 DNA: TGTGCCAGCAGTTTGGGACAGGGGCCCGGGGAGCTGTTTTTT.

The sample holds many counts of this clonotype. This chain uses TRBV6-6 with TRBJ2-6; unclear D gene. This CDR3 contains 15 residues. CDR1 MNHNY and CDR2 SVGAGI come from the germline V gene (reference sequence). V was pared by 6 bases and J by 3 bases, with 12 bases between. DNA for the CDR3: TGTGCCAGCAGCCCGGGTCTCTTTGGGGCCAACGTCCTGACTTTC. Amino acids: CASSPGLFGANVLTF.

Written as DNA, the CDR3 is TGTGCCAGCAGTTTTGGGAGCGGGGGGGCCTACAATGAGCAGTTCTTC. It translates to CASSFGSGGAYNEQFF. The genes are TRBV12-3 or TRBV12-4 and TRBJ2-1; 10 positions match TRBD2. The junction had 4 bases not matched to a gene; V was cut back by 3 bases and J by 2 bases. CDR3 length equals 16 residues.

This clonotype was detected many times. This sequence joins TRBV15 and TRBJ1-3; D may be TRBD1 (5 bases). CDR1 and CDR2 from the germline V gene are LNHNV and YYDKDF (reference sequence). There are 17 residues in the CDR3. Trimming removed 1 base at V and 0 bases at J, with 13 bases between. The CDR3 nucleotides read TGTGCCACCAGCAGAGTTCGGCAGGGCGGCTCTGGAAACACCATATATTTT. Residues: CATSRVRQGGSGNTIYF.

The chain links TRBV7-2 to TRBJ2-3; D unresolved. The ends were cut back, 5 bases at V and 2 bases at J, with 11 bases in the middle. The germline CDR1 and CDR2 sequences are SGHTA and FQGNSA. The CDR3 runs to 14 residues. The CDR3 DNA is TGTGCCAGCAGCGACTGGCATGACACAGATACGCAGTATTTT. It encodes CASSDWHDTDTQYF.

This clonotype was found many times. The chain links TRBV9 to TRBJ2-1, with a weak D call TRBD1 (7 bases). Germline CDR1 is SGDLS and CDR2 is YYNGEE. V was trimmed by 4 bases and J by 4 bases, leaving 15 bases between them. The CDR3 contains 15 residues. The CDR3 region is CASSSTGAGYNEQFF. CDR3 DNA: TGTGCCAGCAGCTCTACAGGGGCGGGGTACAATGAGCAGTTCTTC.

Remarks on this clonotype: The junction departs from germline at one end; a sequencing error may be responsible. V is TRBV10-2 and J is TRBJ1-5; TRBD1 is a possible D gene (5 bases). Germline assignment: CDR1 WSHSY and CDR2 SAAADI. This CDR3 contains 15 residues. The CDR3 loop is CASSASGYSNQPQNF. The CDR3 nucleotides are TGCGCCAGCAGTGCGTCAGGGTATAGCAATCAGCCCCAGAATTTT.

In its sample, this clonotype was seen many times. This sequence joins TRBV5-1 and TRBJ2-3; D unresolved. The CDR3 loop spans 13 amino acids. Trimming left V 6 bases short and J 4 bases short, with 12 bases between. CDR1 and CDR2 (germline): SGHRS, YFSETQ. CDR3 amino acids: CASTVEGADTQYF. The CDR3 nucleotides read TGCGCCAGCACCGTTGAAGGTGCAGATACGCAGTATTTT.

This clonotype was picked up many times. The V call is TRBV6-5, the J call TRBJ1-2; D remains ambiguous. CDR1 is MNHEY and CDR2 is SVGAGI in the germline V gene. The CDR3 length is 14 residues. V was clipped by 8 bases and J by 6 bases, with 19 bases between them. The CDR3 DNA reads TGTGCCAGCGGCGCAAATCCCACTGTGGATGGCTACACCTTC. Its protein product is CASGANPTVDGYTF.

In its sample, this clonotype ranks as medium-sized. The V and J genes are TRBV20-1 and TRBJ1-2; D remains unclear. The length of the CDR3 is 13 residues. Per germline, CDR1 DFQATT and CDR2 SNEGSKA (reference sequence). V lost 6 bases and J lost 4, with 15 bases in between. Here the CDR3 reads CSARPYVAYGYTF. Here the CDR3 DNA reads TGCAGTGCCCGGCCTTACGTAGCCTATGGCTACACCTTC.

This clonotype was seen repeatedly, ten times or more. The chain links TRBV3-1 to TRBJ1-5; a weak D match, TRBD1 (6 bases). The ends were cut back, 0 bases at V and 0 bases at J, with 15 bases in the middle. The CDR3 consists of 18 residues. Germline CDR1 LGHDT, CDR2 YNNKEL (reference sequence). This CDR3 reads CASSQETGLGNSNQPQHF. The CDR3, as DNA: TGTGCCAGCAGCCAAGAGACAGGTCTTGGGAATAGCAATCAGCCCCAGCATTTT.